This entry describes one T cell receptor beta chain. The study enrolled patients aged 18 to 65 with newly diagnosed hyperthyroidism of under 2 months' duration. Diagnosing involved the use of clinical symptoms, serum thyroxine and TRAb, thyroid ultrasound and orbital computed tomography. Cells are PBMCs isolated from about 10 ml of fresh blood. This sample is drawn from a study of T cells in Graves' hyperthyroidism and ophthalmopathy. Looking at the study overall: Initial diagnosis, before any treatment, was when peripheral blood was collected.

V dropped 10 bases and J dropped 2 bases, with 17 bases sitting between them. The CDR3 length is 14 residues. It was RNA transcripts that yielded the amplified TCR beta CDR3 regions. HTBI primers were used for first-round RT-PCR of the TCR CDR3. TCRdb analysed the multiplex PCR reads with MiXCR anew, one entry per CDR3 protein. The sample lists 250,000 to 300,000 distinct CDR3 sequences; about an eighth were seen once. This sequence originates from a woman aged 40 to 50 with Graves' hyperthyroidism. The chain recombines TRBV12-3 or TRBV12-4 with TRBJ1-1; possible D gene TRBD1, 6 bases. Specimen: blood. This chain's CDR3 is CATSAQGGNTEAFF. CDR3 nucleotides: TGTGCCACCAGCGCACAGGGCGGCAACACTGAAGCTTTCTTT.